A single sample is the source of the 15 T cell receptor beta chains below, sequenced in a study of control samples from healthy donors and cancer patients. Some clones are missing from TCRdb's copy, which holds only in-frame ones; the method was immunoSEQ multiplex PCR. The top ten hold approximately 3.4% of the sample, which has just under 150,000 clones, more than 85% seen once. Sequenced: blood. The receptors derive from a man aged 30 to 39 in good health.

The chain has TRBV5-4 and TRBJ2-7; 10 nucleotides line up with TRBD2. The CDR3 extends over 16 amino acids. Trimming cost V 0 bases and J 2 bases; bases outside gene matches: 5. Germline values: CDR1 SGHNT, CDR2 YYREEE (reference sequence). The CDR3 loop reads CASSLAPSGGPYEQYF. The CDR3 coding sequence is TGTGCCAGCAGCTTGGCCCCTAGCGGGGGCCCCTACGAGCAGTACTTC.

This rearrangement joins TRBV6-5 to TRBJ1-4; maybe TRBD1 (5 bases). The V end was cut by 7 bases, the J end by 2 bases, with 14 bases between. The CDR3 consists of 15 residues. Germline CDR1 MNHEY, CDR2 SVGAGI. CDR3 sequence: CASNPTGGTNEKLFF. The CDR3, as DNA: TGTGCCAGCAATCCTACGGGGGGGACTAATGAAAAACTGTTTTTT.

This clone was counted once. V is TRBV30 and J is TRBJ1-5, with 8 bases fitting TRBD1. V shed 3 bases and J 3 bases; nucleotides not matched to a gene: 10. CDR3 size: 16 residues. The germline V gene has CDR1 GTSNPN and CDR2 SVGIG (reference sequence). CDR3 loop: CAWSPRDRGNNQPQHF. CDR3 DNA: TGTGCCTGGAGCCCCAGAGACAGGGGAAACAATCAGCCCCAGCATTTT.

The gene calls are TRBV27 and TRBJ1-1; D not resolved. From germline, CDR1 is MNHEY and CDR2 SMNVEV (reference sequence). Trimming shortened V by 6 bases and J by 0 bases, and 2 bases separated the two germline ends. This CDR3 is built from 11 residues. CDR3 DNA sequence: TGTGCCAGCAGAGTGAACACTGAAGCTTTCTTT. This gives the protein CASRVNTEAFF.

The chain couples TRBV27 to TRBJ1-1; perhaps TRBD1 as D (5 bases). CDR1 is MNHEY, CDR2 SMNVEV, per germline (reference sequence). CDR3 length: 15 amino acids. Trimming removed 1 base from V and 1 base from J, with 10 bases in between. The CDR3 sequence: CASSLWGRWNTEAFF. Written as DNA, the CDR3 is TGTGCCAGCAGTTTATGGGGCAGGTGGAACACTGAAGCTTTCTTT.

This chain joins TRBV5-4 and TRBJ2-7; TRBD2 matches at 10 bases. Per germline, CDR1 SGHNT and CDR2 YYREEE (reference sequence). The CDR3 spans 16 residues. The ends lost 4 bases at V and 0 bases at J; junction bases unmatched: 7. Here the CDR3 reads CASSQNSGRSSYEQYF. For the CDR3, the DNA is TGTGCCAGCAGCCAAAATAGCGGGAGGAGCTCCTACGAGCAGTACTTC.

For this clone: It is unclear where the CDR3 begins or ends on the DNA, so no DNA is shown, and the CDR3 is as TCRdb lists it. CDR3 in amino acids: CASSWGFSGPGTGELFF. This sequence joins TRBV12-1 and TRBJ2-2. TRBV12-1 is assigned pseudogene status. Including both end residues, the CDR3 is 17 amino acids long.

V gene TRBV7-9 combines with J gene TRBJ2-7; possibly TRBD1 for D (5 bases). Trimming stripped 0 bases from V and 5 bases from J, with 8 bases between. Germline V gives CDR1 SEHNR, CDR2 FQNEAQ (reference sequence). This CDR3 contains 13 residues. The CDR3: CASSLAGAHEQYF. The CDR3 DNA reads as TGTGCCAGCAGCTTAGCAGGGGCCCACGAGCAGTACTTC.

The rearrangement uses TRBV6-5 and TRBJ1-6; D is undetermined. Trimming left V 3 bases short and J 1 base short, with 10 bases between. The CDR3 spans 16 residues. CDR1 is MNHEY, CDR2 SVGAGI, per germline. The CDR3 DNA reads TGTGCCAGCAGTTATACCCCGGAGTCCTATAATTCACCCCTCCACTTT. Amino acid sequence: CASSYTPESYNSPLHF.

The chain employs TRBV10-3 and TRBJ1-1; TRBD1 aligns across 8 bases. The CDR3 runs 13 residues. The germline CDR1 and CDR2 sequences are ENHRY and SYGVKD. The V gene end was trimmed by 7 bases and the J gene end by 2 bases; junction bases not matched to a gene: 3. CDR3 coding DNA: TGTGCCATCAAAGGGACAGGCAACACTGAAGCTTTCTTT. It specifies CAIKGTGNTEAFF.

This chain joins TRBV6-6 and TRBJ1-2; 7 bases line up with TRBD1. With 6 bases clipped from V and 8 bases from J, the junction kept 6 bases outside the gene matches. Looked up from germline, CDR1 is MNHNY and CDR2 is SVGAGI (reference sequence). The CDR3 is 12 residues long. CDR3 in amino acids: CASRRTGAGYTF. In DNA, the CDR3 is TGTGCCAGCAGACGTACAGGGGCCGGCTACACCTTC.

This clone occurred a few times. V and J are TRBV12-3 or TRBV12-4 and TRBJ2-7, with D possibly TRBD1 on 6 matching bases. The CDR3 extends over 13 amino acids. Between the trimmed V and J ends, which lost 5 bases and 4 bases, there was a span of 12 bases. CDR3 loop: CASSADRLYEQYF. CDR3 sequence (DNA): TGTGCCAGCAGTGCGGACAGATTATACGAGCAGTACTTC.

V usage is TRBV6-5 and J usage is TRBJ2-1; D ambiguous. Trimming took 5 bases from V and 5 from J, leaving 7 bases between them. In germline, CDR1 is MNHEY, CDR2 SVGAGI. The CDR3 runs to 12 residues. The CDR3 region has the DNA TGTGCCAGCAGTCCCCAGAACAATGAGCAGTTCTTC. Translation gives CASSPQNNEQFF.

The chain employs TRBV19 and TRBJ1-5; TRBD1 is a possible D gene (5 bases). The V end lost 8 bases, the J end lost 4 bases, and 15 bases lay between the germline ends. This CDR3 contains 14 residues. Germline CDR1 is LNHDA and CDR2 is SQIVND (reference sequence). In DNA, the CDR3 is TGTGCCAGTTCATGGGGGTCGACAAATCAGCCCCAGCATTTT. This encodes CASSWGSTNQPQHF.

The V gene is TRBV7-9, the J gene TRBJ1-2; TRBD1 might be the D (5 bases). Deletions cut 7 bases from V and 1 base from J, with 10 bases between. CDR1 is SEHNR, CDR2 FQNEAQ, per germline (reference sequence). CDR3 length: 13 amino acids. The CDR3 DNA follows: TGTGCCAGCACCCAGGGTTATAACTATGGCTACACCTTC. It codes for CASTQGYNYGYTF.